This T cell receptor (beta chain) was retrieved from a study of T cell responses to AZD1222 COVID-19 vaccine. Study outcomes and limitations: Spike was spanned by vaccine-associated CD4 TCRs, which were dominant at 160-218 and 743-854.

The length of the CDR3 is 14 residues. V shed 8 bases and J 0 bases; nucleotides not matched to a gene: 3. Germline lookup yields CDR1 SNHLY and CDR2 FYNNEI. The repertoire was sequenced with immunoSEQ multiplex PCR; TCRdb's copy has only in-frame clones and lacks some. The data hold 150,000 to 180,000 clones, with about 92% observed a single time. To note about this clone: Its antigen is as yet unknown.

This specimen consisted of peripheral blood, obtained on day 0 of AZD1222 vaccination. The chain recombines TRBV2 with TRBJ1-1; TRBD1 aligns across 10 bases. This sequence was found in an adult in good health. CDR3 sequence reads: CASRTGGMNTEAFF. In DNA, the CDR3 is TGTGCCAGCCGGACAGGGGGTATGAACACTGAAGCTTTCTTT.